What follows are 31 T cell receptor beta chains derived from one specimen sequenced in a study of lymphopenia after photon versus proton radiotherapy. Data came from immunoSEQ multiplex PCR; TCRdb stores just in-frame clones and leaves some out. In the table there are some 25,000 clones, roughly 89% of which are singletons. This sample comprised peripheral blood, obtained from a patient treated with photon-based radiotherapy. The origin of the receptors is a man over 45 with gastric cancer.

V and J are TRBV6-1 and TRBJ1-3, with 7 bases matching TRBD1. Germline CDR1 MNHNS, CDR2 SASEGT. The CDR3 covers 15 residues. V lost 3 bases to trimming and J lost 0 bases; unmatched junction nucleotides: 2. The chain's CDR3 is CASSEGQFSGNTIYF. The CDR3, as DNA: TGTGCCAGCAGTGAGGGACAGTTCTCTGGAAACACCATATATTTT.

V gene TRBV9 combines with J gene TRBJ1-2; D not resolved. V gave up 4 bases and J gave up 6 bases, with 22 bases separating them. The germline gives CDR1 SGDLS, CDR2 YYNGEE. The CDR3 has 16 residues. CDR3: CASSPRIQVGTNGYTF. CDR3 nucleotide sequence: TGTGCCAGCAGCCCAAGGATCCAGGTCGGAACGAATGGCTACACCTTC.

The chain is built from TRBV6-1 and TRBJ1-6; TRBD1 matches 7 bases. V was clipped by 3 bases and J by 7 bases; unmatched bases: 12. Per the germline V gene, CDR1 is MNHNS and CDR2 is SASEGT. CDR3 length: 17 residues. In nucleotides, the CDR3 is TGTGCCAGCAGTGATAAAAGGTCAGGGGGGGGGAATTCACCCCTCCACTTT. As protein: CASSDKRSGGGNSPLHF.

This chain connects TRBV2 to TRBJ1-2, with 8 bases lining up with TRBD1. The CDR3 runs 13 residues. The junction had 10 bases not matched to a gene; V was cut back by 9 bases and J by 7 bases. Germline V gene sequence: CDR1 SNHLY, CDR2 FYNNEI. The CDR3 DNA follows: TGTGCCAGTACTGCCGGGACAGGAGTTGGCTACACCTTC. Its protein product is CASTAGTGVGYTF.

J is TRBJ2-7 and V is TRBV2; weak D call: TRBD1 (6 bases). The CDR3 extends over 14 amino acids. With 5 bases removed from V and 5 bases from J, the gap between germline ends came to 16 bases. Germline CDR1 reads SNHLY; CDR2 reads FYNNEI. CDR3 protein: CASSKTGLNNEQYF. In nucleotides, the CDR3 is TGTGCCAGCAGTAAAACAGGGTTAAACAACGAGCAGTACTTC. Full variable domain (outside the CDR3, taken from reference TRBV2 and TRBJ2-7): EPEVTQTPSHQVTQMGQEVILRCVPISNHLYFYWYRQILGQKVEFLVSFYNNEISEKSEIFDDQFSVERPDGSNFTLKIRSTKLEDSAMYFCASSKTGLNNEQYFGPGTRLTVT.

This rearrangement joins TRBV12-5 to TRBJ2-5; D gene unclear. The CDR3 has 12 residues. Trimming took off 3 bases at V and 5 bases at J, with 7 bases between the two ends. In germline, CDR1 is LGHNT, CDR2 FRNRAP. The CDR3 is CASGFDRETQYF. CDR3 DNA sequence: TGTGCTAGTGGTTTTGATCGGGAGACCCAGTACTTC.

V gene TRBV19 combines with J gene TRBJ1-5; no firm D call. Germline assignment: CDR1 LNHDA and CDR2 SQIVND (reference sequence). There are 12 residues in the CDR3. The V and J ends lost 5 bases and 7 bases respectively, with 9 bases between them. The CDR3 region is CASSGNWQPQHF. The CDR3 DNA sequence: TGTGCCAGTAGTGGAAATTGGCAGCCCCAGCATTTT.

This chain connects TRBV2 to TRBJ2-7; no firm D call. The ends were cut back, 1 base at V and 5 bases at J, with 6 bases in the middle. The CDR3 covers 12 residues. The germline gives CDR1 SNHLY, CDR2 FYNNEI. This CDR3 is CASSEVGNEQYV. Written as DNA, the CDR3 is TGTGCCAGCAGTGAAGTGGGGAACGAGCAGTACGTC.

The chain recombines TRBV27 with TRBJ2-1; D ambiguous. CDR3 length: 15 amino acids. Germline CDR1 reads MNHEY; CDR2 reads SMNVEV (reference sequence). V lost 3 bases and J 2 bases, leaving 11 bases between the germline ends. The CDR3 sequence: CASSFLGSAYNEQFF. Here the CDR3 DNA reads TGTGCCAGCAGTTTTTTGGGGTCTGCCTACAATGAGCAGTTCTTC.

This sequence joins TRBV5-3 and TRBJ1-5; D remains ambiguous. TRBV5-3 is an open reading frame, and its role is uncertain. Trimming cost V 0 bases and J 0 bases, with 4 bases left between them. The CDR3 has 14 amino acids. The CDR3, as DNA: TGTGCCAGAAGCTTGGTGTCTAGCAATCAGCCCCAGCATTTT. Amino acid sequence: CARSLVSSNQPQHF.

V usage is TRBV5-1 and J usage is TRBJ2-2; D is ambiguous. Germline assignment: CDR1 SGHRS and CDR2 YFSETQ. This CDR3 comprises 14 residues. The V end lost 1 base, the J end lost 0 bases, and 4 bases lay between the germline ends. The CDR3 protein is CASSLSANTGELFF. For the CDR3, the DNA is TGCGCCAGCAGCTTGAGCGCGAACACCGGGGAGCTGTTTTTT.

This clone has only one observation. The V call is TRBV11-2, the J call TRBJ2-3, with a possible D match to TRBD1 (5 bases). Trimming cost V 2 bases and J 6 bases, with 21 bases left between them. Germline V CDR1 and CDR2: SGHAT, FQNNGV. The CDR3 covers 17 residues. CDR3 in amino acids: CASSLFFQFGRGDTQYF. CDR3 bases: TGTGCCAGCAGCTTATTTTTCCAGTTTGGTAGGGGTGATACGCAGTATTTT.

The sample holds one count of this clone. This rearrangement joins TRBV6-4 to TRBJ2-1, with 8 bases lining up with TRBD2. V shed 0 bases, J shed 12 bases, and the junction held 4 bases outside the gene matches. Germline assignment: CDR1 MRHNA and CDR2 SNTAGT. The CDR3 length is 13 residues. The CDR3 region is CASSDSNSGAQFF. CDR3 DNA: TGTGCCAGCAGTGACTCGAATAGCGGGGCGCAGTTCTTC.

This clone was observed a single time. The CDR3 spells CASSLGSARTDTQYF. DNA for the CDR3: TGTGCCAGCAGCTTGGGGTCGGCCCGCACAGATACGCAGTATTTT. This chain joins TRBV5-8 and TRBJ2-3, with D unresolved. Germline CDR1 reads SGHTS; CDR2 reads YDEGEE. Trimming shortened V by 0 bases and J by 1 base, and 9 bases separated the two germline ends. The CDR3 sequence is 15 residues long.

This sequence joins TRBV30 and TRBJ1-1; no clear D. CDR1 and CDR2 (germline): GTSNPN, SVGIG (reference sequence). Between the trimmed V and J ends, which lost 5 bases and 4 bases, there was a span of 5 bases. The CDR3 totals 10 residues. DNA for the CDR3: TGTGCCTGGGCGGTCACTGAAGCTTTCTTT. Amino acid sequence: CAWAVTEAFF.

J is TRBJ2-7 and V is TRBV5-6; TRBD1 matches 10 bases. The germline CDR1 and CDR2 sequences are SGHDT and YYEEEE. Losses at the gene ends were 4 bases for V and 3 bases for J; bases not matched to a gene: 10. The CDR3 extends over 16 amino acids. The CDR3 here is CASSLESGTGVYEQYF. The DNA of the CDR3 is TGTGCCAGCAGCCTCGAATCCGGGACAGGGGTCTACGAGCAGTACTTC.

The rearrangement links TRBV7-2 to TRBJ2-5; D call uncertain. The V gene's germline CDR1 is SGHTA and CDR2 FQGNSA. This CDR3 contains 14 residues. V was clipped by 1 base and J by 0 bases, with 6 bases between them. The DNA of the CDR3 is TGTGCCAGCAGCTTAGATGTGAACCAAGAGACCCAGTACTTC. This gives the protein CASSLDVNQETQYF.

V gene TRBV15 combines with J gene TRBJ2-3, with D perhaps matching TRBD2 (7 bases). Germline loops: CDR1 LNHNV, CDR2 YYDKDF (reference sequence). The CDR3 covers 14 residues. Trimming removed 6 bases from V and 2 bases from J, with 12 bases in between. CDR3 protein: CATRGGGYTDTQYF. The DNA of the CDR3 is TGTGCCACCAGGGGAGGGGGGTACACAGATACGCAGTATTTT. Full variable domain (missing parts from reference TRBV15 and TRBJ2-3): DAMVIQNPRYQVTQFGKPVTLSCSQTLNHNVMYWYQQKSSQAPKLLFHYYDKDFNNEADTPDNFQSRRPNTSFCFLDIRSPGLGDTAMYLCATRGGGYTDTQYFGPGTRLTVL.

The chain carries TRBV6-1 and TRBJ1-1; perhaps TRBD1 as D (6 bases). The ends were cut back, 2 bases at V and 0 bases at J, with 16 bases in the middle. The germline V gene encodes CDR1 MNHNS and CDR2 SASEGT. The CDR3 totals 17 residues. Written as DNA, the CDR3 is TGTGCCAGCAGTGAATTTAATTGGGCAGGGGTGAACACTGAAGCTTTCTTT. Translating gives CASSEFNWAGVNTEAFF.

This rearrangement joins TRBV4-1 to TRBJ2-7, with TRBD2 as a possible D gene (6 bases). The CDR3 is made up of 16 amino acids. Deletions cut 1 base from V and 4 bases from J, with 17 bases between. CDR1 MGHRA and CDR2 YSYEKL come from the germline V gene. CDR3 loop: CASSQGSAGNRYEQYV. In nucleotides, the CDR3 is TGCGCCAGCAGCCAAGGGTCCGCGGGGAATAGATACGAGCAGTACGTC.

The genes are TRBV6-6 and TRBJ2-3; the match to TRBD2 covers 15 bases. The CDR3 sequence is 14 residues long. Germline V gives CDR1 MNHNY, CDR2 SVGAGI (reference sequence). Germline trimming cut 10 bases from V and 6 bases from J; bases unmatched to any gene: 5. The DNA for the CDR3 is TGTGCCATCGCCGGGACTAGCGGGGGGGATACGCAGTATTTT. This encodes CAIAGTSGGDTQYF.

This clone has only one observation. This chain links TRBV5-4 with TRBJ2-5; weak D call: TRBD2 (6 bases). Germline CDR1 reads SGHNT; CDR2 reads YYREEE (reference sequence). Trimming took off 7 bases at V and 4 bases at J, with 20 bases between the two ends. This CDR3 is 15 amino acids long. Here the CDR3 reads CASSPGTFFPETQYF. The CDR3 bases are TGTGCCAGCTCCCCCGGGACTTTCTTCCCAGAGACCCAGTACTTC.

The chain couples TRBV5-5 to TRBJ1-3, with a possible D match to TRBD1 (6 bases). Germline CDR1 SGHKS, CDR2 YYEKEE (reference sequence). Trimming pared 4 bases from V and 1 base from J, leaving 18 bases between. The CDR3 loop spans 17 amino acids. The CDR3 here is CASSTRPTGESGNTIYF. DNA of the CDR3: TGTGCCAGCAGCACGCGCCCGACAGGCGAGTCTGGAAACACCATATATTTT. The full variable domain, rest sourced from reference TRBV5-5 and TRBJ1-3, is DAGVTQSPTHLIKTRGQQVTLRCSPISGHKSVSWYQQVLGQGPQFIFQYYEKEERGRGNFPDRFSARQFPNYSSELNVNALLLGDSALYLCASSTRPTGESGNTIYFGEGSWLTVV.

This clone has only one observation. This sequence joins TRBV11-3 and TRBJ2-5; 8 bases align to TRBD1. Germline values: CDR1 SGHNT, CDR2 YENEEA. The CDR3 is made up of 14 amino acids. V shed 6 bases, J shed 4 bases, and the junction held 7 bases outside the gene matches. The CDR3 DNA sequence: TGTGCCAGCAGTAAAGACAGGGGCGGAGAGACCCAGTACTTC. This translates into CASSKDRGGETQYF.

V is TRBV5-5 and J is TRBJ1-1, with TRBD1 as a possible D gene (5 bases). Germline V gene lookup returns CDR1 SGHKS and CDR2 YYEKEE (reference sequence). This CDR3 is built from 14 residues. Trimming removed 4 bases from V and 0 bases from J, with 10 bases in between. CDR3 sequence reads: CASSQGPMNTEAFF. The CDR3, as DNA: TGTGCCAGCAGCCAGGGACCGATGAACACTGAAGCTTTCTTT.

This clone has a single count. V is TRBV5-1 and J is TRBJ1-1; D unclear. CDR3 length equals 13 residues. V lost 3 bases and J 10 bases, leaving 16 bases between the germline ends. The germline CDR1 and CDR2 sequences are SGHRS and YFSETQ. The CDR3 here is CASSYETGFGAFF. The DNA of the CDR3 is TGCGCCAGCAGCTACGAGACGGGGTTTGGAGCTTTCTTT. Drawing the rest from reference TRBV5-1 and TRBJ1-1, the complete variable domain is KAGVTQTPRYLIKTRGQQVTLSCSPISGHRSVSWYQQTPGQGLQFLFEYFSETQRNKGNFPGRFSGRQFSNSRSEMNVSTLELGDSALYLCASSYETGFGAFFGQGTRLTVV.

The chain links TRBV19 to TRBJ2-1, with D possibly matching TRBD2 (7 bases). The CDR3 has 14 residues. The ends were cut back, 2 bases at V and 8 bases at J, with 13 bases in the middle. Germline CDR1 and CDR2: LNHDA and SQIVND (reference sequence). The CDR3 is CASSILAGAYEQFF. The DNA of the CDR3 is TGTGCCAGTAGTATACTTGCGGGGGCTTATGAGCAGTTCTTC.

The V and J genes are TRBV19 and TRBJ1-1, with D perhaps matching TRBD1 (6 bases). This CDR3 is built from 14 residues. V was trimmed by 8 bases and J by 7 bases, leaving 20 bases between them. The V gene's germline CDR1 is LNHDA and CDR2 SQIVND (reference sequence). CDR3 in DNA: TGTGCCAGTCGATACGGGGGGCTTCAGGGTGAAGCTTTCTTT. Residues: CASRYGGLQGEAFF. The complete variable domain, with remaining parts taken from reference TRBV19 and TRBJ1-1, reads DGGITQSPKYLFRKEGQNVTLSCEQNLNHDAMYWYRQDPGQGLRLIYYSQIVNDFQKGDIAEGYSVSREKKESFPLTVTSAQKNPTAFYLCASRYGGLQGEAFFGQGTRLTVV.

The chain employs TRBV6-1 and TRBJ2-2; D is possibly TRBD1 or TRBD2 (5 bases each). V lost 2 bases to trimming and J lost 6 bases, with 13 bases between them. In germline, CDR1 is MNHNS, CDR2 SASEGT. This CDR3 region has 15 residues. CDR3 sequence: CASSENPSRAGELFF. CDR3 in DNA: TGTGCCAGCAGTGAAAATCCTAGCAGGGCCGGGGAGCTGTTTTTT.

V usage is TRBV5-1 and J usage is TRBJ1-1; no clear D. V was shortened by 2 bases and J by 6 bases, with 8 bases between the two germline ends. Per germline, CDR1 SGHRS and CDR2 YFSETQ. The CDR3 totals 12 residues. As DNA, the CDR3 is TGCGCCAGCAGCTTTGATTTCGCTGAAGCTTTCTTT. Protein product: CASSFDFAEAFF.

J is TRBJ1-5 and V is TRBV27, with no clear D. Trimming removed 2 bases from V and 2 bases from J, with 7 bases in between. Germline V gene data show CDR1 as MNHEY and CDR2 as SMNVEV (reference sequence). The CDR3 has 14 amino acids. CDR3: CASSLMNGNQPQHF. The DNA of the CDR3 is TGTGCCAGCAGTTTAATGAACGGCAATCAGCCCCAGCATTTT.